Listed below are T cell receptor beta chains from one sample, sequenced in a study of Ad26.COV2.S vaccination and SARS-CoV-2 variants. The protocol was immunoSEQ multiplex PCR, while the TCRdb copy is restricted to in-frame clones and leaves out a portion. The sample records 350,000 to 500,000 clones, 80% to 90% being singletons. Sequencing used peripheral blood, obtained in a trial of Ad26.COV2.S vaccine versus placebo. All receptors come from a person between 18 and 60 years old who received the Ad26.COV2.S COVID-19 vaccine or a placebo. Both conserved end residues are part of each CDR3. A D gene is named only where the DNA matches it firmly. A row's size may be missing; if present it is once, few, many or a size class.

cdr3_aa: CASSLQGISEKLFF
cdr3_nt: TGCGCCAGCAGCTTACAGGGGATTTCTGAAAAACTGTTTTTT
v_call: TRBV5-1
j_call: TRBJ1-4
clone_size: -
d_call: TRBD1

cdr3_aa: CANNSGTGGPWDEQFF
cdr3_nt: TGTGCCAATAATTCCGGGACAGGGGGCCCTTGGGATGAGCAGTTCTTC
v_call: TRBV19
j_call: TRBJ2-1
clone_size: -
d_call: TRBD1

cdr3_aa: CASSIRQGSYNEQFF
cdr3_nt: TGTGCCAGCAGCATTCGACAGGGCTCCTACAATGAGCAGTTCTTC
v_call: TRBV11-3
j_call: TRBJ2-1
clone_size: -
d_call: TRBD1

cdr3_aa: CASSSHWGTGRQRVEQFF
cdr3_nt: TGTGCCAGCAGCTCCCATTGGGGGACAGGGAGGCAACGGGTTGAGCAGTTCTTC
v_call: TRBV7-8
j_call: TRBJ2-1
clone_size: -
d_call: TRBD1

cdr3_aa: CASSQDTRLAGDTDTQYF
cdr3_nt: TGCGCCAGCAGCCAAGATACCCGACTAGCGGGAGACACAGATACGCAGTATTTT
v_call: TRBV4-3
j_call: TRBJ2-3
clone_size: -
d_call: TRBD2

cdr3_aa: CAWSRIWGDGYNEQFF
cdr3_nt: TGTGCCTGGAGTAGGATTTGGGGGGACGGCTACAATGAGCAGTTCTTC
v_call: TRBV30
j_call: TRBJ2-1
clone_size: -
d_call: -

cdr3_aa: CASSFRDEYNEQFF
cdr3_nt: TGTGCCAGCAGCTTCCGGGACGAGTACAATGAGCAGTTCTTC
v_call: TRBV11-3
j_call: TRBJ2-1
clone_size: -
d_call: -

cdr3_aa: CASSLVVAGFNNEQFF
cdr3_nt: TGCGCCAGCAGCTTGGTGGTAGCGGGGTTCAACAATGAGCAGTTCTTC
v_call: TRBV5-1
j_call: TRBJ2-1
clone_size: -
d_call: TRBD2

cdr3_aa: CASSYSGTFTETQYF
cdr3_nt: TGTGCCAGCAGTTACTCTGGGACTTTTACAGAGACCCAGTACTTC
v_call: TRBV6-5
j_call: TRBJ2-5
clone_size: -
d_call: -

cdr3_aa: CASSLGEGGPEYGYTF
cdr3_nt: TGTGCCAGCAGCTTAGGGGAGGGGGGCCCCGAGTATGGCTACACCTTC
v_call: TRBV7-9
j_call: TRBJ1-2
clone_size: -
d_call: -

cdr3_aa: CATRAVTVGPGYTF
cdr3_nt: TGTGCCACCCGCGCCGTTACGGTTGGTCCAGGCTACACCTTC
v_call: TRBV28
j_call: TRBJ1-2
clone_size: -
d_call: -

cdr3_aa: CASSLGGIYGYTF
cdr3_nt: TGCGCCAGCAGCTTAGGGGGGATCTATGGCTACACCTTC
v_call: TRBV5-1
j_call: TRBJ1-2
clone_size: -
d_call: -

cdr3_aa: CASRRQSSYNEQFF
cdr3_nt: TGCGCCAGCAGACGGCAGAGCTCCTACAATGAGCAGTTCTTC
v_call: TRBV5-1
j_call: TRBJ2-1
clone_size: -
d_call: -

cdr3_aa: CASSPPGRWNTEAFF
cdr3_nt: TGTGCCAGCAGCCCTCCGGGACGGTGGAACACTGAAGCTTTCTTT
v_call: TRBV5-8
j_call: TRBJ1-1
clone_size: -
d_call: -

cdr3_aa: CASSTRSTGGNSPLHF
cdr3_nt: TGTGCCAGCTCAACAAGATCGACAGGGGGGAATTCACCCCTCCACTTT
v_call: TRBV18
j_call: TRBJ1-6
clone_size: -
d_call: TRBD1

cdr3_aa: CASSVSGAANYGYTF
cdr3_nt: TGTGCCAGCAGTGTCTCGGGGGCGGCTAACTATGGCTACACCTTC
v_call: TRBV25-1
j_call: TRBJ1-2
clone_size: -
d_call: -

cdr3_aa: CASSLLLAGGPYNEQFF
cdr3_nt: TGTGCCAGCAGTTTGTTACTAGCGGGAGGCCCTTACAATGAGCAGTTCTTC
v_call: TRBV6-2/TRBV6-3
j_call: TRBJ2-1
clone_size: -
d_call: TRBD2

cdr3_aa: CAWSVTGGPGDTQYF
cdr3_nt: TGTGCCTGGAGTGTAACGGGAGGGCCAGGAGATACGCAGTATTTT
v_call: TRBV30
j_call: TRBJ2-3
clone_size: -
d_call: TRBD2

cdr3_aa: CASSFGRVHYGYTF
cdr3_nt: TGTGCCAGCAGCTTCGGTAGGGTGCACTATGGCTACACCTTC
v_call: TRBV13
j_call: TRBJ1-2
clone_size: -
d_call: -

cdr3_aa: CASERDRRTDTQYF
cdr3_nt: TGCGCCAGCGAAAGGGACAGGAGGACAGATACGCAGTATTTT
v_call: TRBV5-1
j_call: TRBJ2-3
clone_size: -
d_call: TRBD1

cdr3_aa: CASSLNPGFEQYF
cdr3_nt: TGTGCCAGCAGCTTAAACCCAGGGTTCGAGCAGTACTTC
v_call: TRBV7-9
j_call: TRBJ2-7
clone_size: -
d_call: -

cdr3_aa: CASGVAGTQDQPQHF
cdr3_nt: TGTGCCAGCGGGGTCGCCGGGACACAGGATCAGCCCCAGCATTTT
v_call: TRBV19
j_call: TRBJ1-5
clone_size: -
d_call: -

cdr3_aa: CASSVEGNTEAFF
cdr3_nt: TGTGCCAGCAGTGTGGAGGGGAACACTGAAGCTTTCTTT
v_call: TRBV2
j_call: TRBJ1-1
clone_size: -
d_call: -

cdr3_aa: CASRFGSLLVEPRGTQYF
cdr3_nt: TGTGCAAGTCGATTCGGGTCCCTCCTCGTTGAGCCCCGGGGGACCCAGTACTTC
v_call: TRBV12-2
j_call: TRBJ2-5
clone_size: -
d_call: -

cdr3_aa: CASSPFFSGRAGNIQYF
cdr3_nt: TGTGCCAGCAGCCCATTTTTTAGCGGGAGGGCCGGAAACATTCAGTACTTC
v_call: TRBV7-9
j_call: TRBJ2-4
clone_size: -
d_call: TRBD2

cdr3_aa: CASSISPSGANVLTF
cdr3_nt: TGTGCCAGTAGTATCTCCCCCTCTGGGGCCAACGTCCTGACTTTC
v_call: TRBV19
j_call: TRBJ2-6
clone_size: once
d_call: -

cdr3_aa: CASKTQGPIYGYTF
cdr3_nt: TGTGCCAGCAAGACACAGGGACCCATCTATGGCTACACCTTC
v_call: TRBV2
j_call: TRBJ1-2
clone_size: -
d_call: -